The T cell receptor beta chain under discussion was sequenced for a study of T and B cells in COVID-19 patients. About the study: Blood was sampled from COVID-19 patients who were either actively infected or recovered. Of about 22 active-infection patients, roughly 18 carried comorbidities linked to unfavorable COVID-19 outcome. Critical illness requiring mechanical ventilation or extracorporeal membrane oxygenation affected three fifths of the roughly 20 active-infection patients.

Each TRB amplification used roughly 230-550 ng of genomic DNA from blood. Remarks on this clonotype: Its antigen remains unknown.

TRB rearrangements were amplified by multiplex PCR with BIOMED2 TRB-A/B primers. In TCRdb, the multiplex PCR reads were re-called with MiXCR into one record per CDR3 protein. The sample gives some 16,000 distinct CDR3 sequences, approximately 30% of which show up once; 4.5% is in the top ten. Study results and caveats: Patients with COVID-19 reportedly showed strongly skewed T cell receptor beta variable and joining gene usage.

Sequencing input: blood. The clonotype originates from a human donor who had recovered from COVID-19.

The CDR3 here is CASSQEFRRPSGGQETQYF. CDR3 bases: TGCGCCAGCAGCCAAGAGTTCCGTCGGCCTAGCGGGGGACAAGAGACCCAGTACTTC. The chain uses TRBV4-3 and TRBJ2-5, with TRBD2 matching 10 bases. J was trimmed by 2 bases and V by 0 bases; bases with no gene match: 12. Germline V CDR1 and CDR2: LGHNA, YSLEER. The CDR3 totals 19 residues.